The clone carrying this TCR beta chain came up once. The antigen remains undetermined. Relative to the germline gene, one junction end is altered; a read error may explain this. The CDR3 sequence is 14 residues long. Germline values: CDR1 SGHAT, CDR2 FQNNGV. The data were taken from a study of tumor-infiltrating lymphocytes in primary liver carcinoma. For the study at large: Patients were both men and women, whose ages ran from 30 to 69 years. Study results and caveats: Relative to blood, tumors carried a significantly larger fraction of the repertoire in their top 250 clones (p = 0.039). Tumor-adjacent and tumor-blood pairs showed less overlap than tumor region pairs.

Extraction of RNA together with DNA used roughly 19-31 mg of unsorted bulk tissue. Each sampled tumor had five separate regions taken from it. Synthesis of TCR beta cDNA was carried out from around 540 ng total RNA with a constant-region primer. ARM-PCR, slightly modified, supplied the TCR beta libraries through three nested multiplex PCR rounds. PCR rounds one and two used TRBV1-TRBV30 forward primers with a C-beta reverse primer for roughly 10 cycles each. TCRdb reprocessed the multiplex PCR reads with MiXCR, giving one entry per CDR3 protein. This repertoire shows about 74,000 distinct CDR3 sequences, 60% to 80% found once; its top ten account for about a quarter.

The chain employs TRBV11-2 and TRBJ1-1; TRBD1 agrees at 7 bases. This sequence was found in a man aged 40-55 years with primary liver carcinoma and hepatitis B virus infection. Sequenced material: liver tumor tissue from sampling region 4. Stated subset: tumor region T4, right-lateral pole. DNA of the CDR3: TGTACCAGCAGCTCCCGAGGGGGCGGCACTGATGTTTTCTTT. Translation gives CTSSSRGGGTDVFF.